A selection of T cell receptor beta chains follows, all from one sample in a study of shared clonotypes between healthy human individuals. Method: immunoSEQ multiplex PCR; TCRdb's copy keeps in-frame clones and lacks some. The sample records around 2.1 million clones, under 95% being singletons. The sequencing input was naive CD8+ T cells from PBMCs. These receptors all stem from a man between 18 and 29 years old in good health. Some clones in this sample may be carry-over from other donors' samples. CDR3s include the opening cysteine and the closing phenylalanine or tryptophan. The D gene is left open where the match is weak. Size is stated for part of the rows, as once, few or many counts, or as a class when the clone is expanded.

cdr3_aa cdr3_nt v_call d_call clone_size j_call
CSVPGGAGVWAFF TGCAGCGTCCCAGGGGGGGCGGGAGTGTGGGCTTTCTTT TRBV29-1 TRBD1 - TRBJ1-1
CASSLGLSYEQYF TGTGCCAGCAGCCTGGGATTGTCCTACGAGCAGTACTTC TRBV14 - - TRBJ2-7
CATSRGTSGRGNEQFF TGTGCCACCAGCAGGGGAACTAGCGGGAGGGGTAATGAGCAGTTCTTC TRBV15 TRBD2 - TRBJ2-1
CASSQGAGILSYEQYF TGCGCCAGCAGCCAAGGGGCAGGCATATTGTCCTACGAGCAGTACTTC TRBV4-1 - - TRBJ2-7
CASSPGTTIYGYTF TGTGCCAGCAGCCCCGGGACAACCATCTATGGCTACACCTTC TRBV11-1 - - TRBJ1-2
CASSTLGQLGSNEQFF TGTGCCAGCAGTACCTTGGGACAGCTAGGTTCGAATGAGCAGTTCTTC TRBV27 TRBD1 - TRBJ2-1
CASSQRQEANTEAFF TGCGCCAGCAGCCAACGACAGGAAGCAAACACTGAAGCTTTCTTT TRBV4-1 - once TRBJ1-1
CASSFGSLNTEAFF TGTGCCAGCAGCTTTGGGTCTTTGAACACTGAAGCTTTCTTT TRBV5-4 - - TRBJ1-1
CASSMGGFMTTEAFF TGTGCCAGCAGTATGGGGGGGTTTATGACCACTGAAGCTTTCTTT TRBV6-1 - - TRBJ1-1
CASSSWTDASTDTQYF TGTGCCAGCAGTTCTTGGACAGACGCTAGCACAGATACGCAGTATTTT TRBV27 - - TRBJ2-3
CASSQDGNQPQHF TGCGCCAGCAGCCAAGATGGGAATCAGCCCCAGCATTTT TRBV4-3 - - TRBJ1-5
CASSQPTGAVAYEQYF TGTGCCAGCAGCCAGCCCACGGGGGCGGTGGCCTACGAGCAGTACTTC TRBV4-2 - - TRBJ2-7
CASSPTTGTYEQYF TGTGCCAGCAGTCCAACGACAGGTACCTACGAGCAGTACTTC TRBV27 - - TRBJ2-7
CASSQGAGHQETQYF TGTGCCAGCAGCCAAGGGGCGGGACACCAAGAGACCCAGTACTTC TRBV4-2 - - TRBJ2-5
CASSPGGRSSPQPQHF TGTGCCAGTAGTCCCGGGGGACGGTCGTCCCCCCAGCCCCAGCATTTT TRBV19 - - TRBJ1-5
CASRELAGASYNEQFF TGTGCCAGCAGAGAACTAGCGGGAGCTTCCTACAATGAGCAGTTCTTC TRBV2 TRBD2 once TRBJ2-1
CASSPASGTTYEQYF TGTGCCAGCAGCCCCGCCTCCGGGACTACCTACGAGCAGTACTTC TRBV9 TRBD2 - TRBJ2-7
CASGHSSGTEAFF TGTGCCAGTGGCCATAGTAGTGGCACTGAAGCTTTCTTT TRBV19 - - TRBJ1-1
CASSLMWREGSYEQYF TGTGCCAGCAGCTTAATGTGGCGGGAGGGCTCCTACGAGCAGTACTTC TRBV11-2 TRBD2 - TRBJ2-7
CSVGDGETQYF TGCAGCGTGGGGGACGGAGAGACCCAGTACTTC TRBV29-1 - - TRBJ2-5